The clone carrying this T cell receptor beta chain was counted a few times. Its antigen is unknown. This sample is drawn from a study of CD8+ T cells in alopecia areata. Study as a whole: Severity scoring for treated patients was based on the percentage of affected scalp area.

Notes on the study in general: Lesional scalp, especially alopecia totalis/universalis, showed higher clonality than normal scalp. Scalp samples also yield sequences from resident alphabeta T cells of normal skin.

The germline V and J ends were trimmed by 7 bases and 5 bases, with 10 bases remaining between them. The CDR3 loop spans 11 amino acids. Germline assignment: CDR1 SQVTM and CDR2 ANQGSEA. Treatment reported: oral pan-JAK inhibitor, 5-10 mg twice daily. Extracted from the samples, RNA was reverse transcribed into cDNA to serve as the sequencing template. Some clones are missing from TCRdb's copy, which holds only in-frame ones; the method was immunoSEQ multiplex PCR. The profile shows more than 200,000 clones, around two fifths of them singletons. The chain is built from TRBV29-1 and TRBJ2-3; D remains ambiguous. The material was CD4+ T cells sorted from blood, obtained around week 36, from a patient treated with tofacitinib. The sequence came from a human donor with alopecia areata. CDR3 nucleotides: TGCAGCGCCGGGTCCGGAGATACGCAGTATTTT. It translates to CSAGSGDTQYF.